What follows are 31 T cell receptor beta chains derived from one specimen sequenced in a study of blood T cells in healthy people across ages (dated by TCRdb to between 2014 and 2017). Library generation was performed with 5' RACE. The sequencing machine was an Illumina HiSeq 2500. A second PCR of roughly 7 to 11 cycles was performed with a sample-barcoded 5' primer and a J-beta primer mix. Using fastp trimming at Q25 and MiXCR clonotype assembly, TCRdb reanalyzed the public sequencing data and kept in-frame beta chains. Rows with a matching CDR3 protein are joined into one entry that keeps the most common DNA and genes. Within this sample are 600,000 to 850,000 distinct CDR3 sequences, with roughly 43% of them counted one time only. The ten largest clones add up to 20% to 25% of the sample. The sample consisted of blood. The receptors stem from a woman aged 55-70 years in good health.

The rearrangement uses TRBV6-2 or TRBV6-3 and TRBJ2-4; D uncertain. The J call is in doubt because the DNA end fits TRBJ2-7 better. This CDR3 has 14 residues. Looked up from germline, CDR1 is MNHEY and CDR2 is SVGEGT. In DNA form, the CDR3 reads TGTGCCAGCAATGATCCCGTAGGCTCCTACGAGCAGTACTTC. Its protein is CASNDPVGSYEQYF.

This clonotype was counted between two and nine times. The chain is built from TRBV20-1 and TRBJ1-6; D possibly corresponds to TRBD1 (6 bases). V was cut by 6 bases and J by 7 bases, with 16 bases left in between. CDR1 DFQATT and CDR2 SNEGSKA come from the germline V gene (reference sequence). This CDR3 contains 14 residues. As DNA, the CDR3 is TGCAGTGCAAGGACTGGGGGGGCGAATTCACCCCTCCACTTT. It is translated as CSARTGGANSPLHF.

A note on this clonotype: A junction end diverges from the germline sequence, so it may reflect a read error. The chain joins TRBV12-3 or TRBV12-4 to TRBJ2-1; 8 bases are shared with TRBD2. This CDR3 spans 14 amino acids. DNA of the CDR3: TGTGCCAGCAGCCCCGGCGGGGGGTACAGTGAGCAGTTCTTC. Translating gives CASSPGGGYSEQFF.

This clonotype was counted a few times. The chain carries TRBV5-6 and TRBJ2-1; possible D gene TRBD1, 5 bases. There are 14 residues in the CDR3. With 1 base removed from V and 7 bases from J, the gap between germline ends came to 12 bases. Germline CDR1 reads SGHDT; CDR2 reads YYEEEE. The CDR3: CASSLQGFKNEQFF. In DNA form, the CDR3 reads TGTGCCAGCAGCTTGCAGGGTTTTAAGAATGAGCAGTTCTTC.

The chain has TRBV6-2 or TRBV6-3 and TRBJ2-5, with 8 bases lining up with TRBD2. This CDR3 has 14 amino acids. The ends lost 6 bases at V and 1 base at J; junction bases unmatched: 4. Per germline, CDR1 MNHEY and CDR2 SVGEGT. The DNA of the CDR3 is TGTGCCAGCAGGTATAGCGGGACCCAAGAGACCCAGTACTTC. Amino acid sequence: CASRYSGTQETQYF.

On this clonotype: This may be a read error: a much more frequent sequence differs by one nucleotide. The chain couples TRBV9 to TRBJ1-2; D may be TRBD1 (6 bases). The CDR3 runs 18 residues. Germline V gene sequence: CDR1 SGDLS, CDR2 YYNGEE. Between the trimmed V and J ends, which lost 3 bases and 4 bases, there was a span of 25 bases. CDR3 residues: CASSAIRGATDYGYGYTF. The CDR3 DNA is TGTGCCAGCAGCGCTATTCGGGGGGCGACGGATTACGGCTATGGCTACACCTTC.

CDR3 amino acids: CASSFLIGSTDTQYF. CDR3 coding DNA: TGCGCCAGCAGCTTTCTAATAGGGAGCACAGATACGCAGTATTTT. The chain joins TRBV5-1 to TRBJ2-3; no definite D call. Germline assignment: CDR1 SGHRS and CDR2 YFSETQ. V was shortened by 2 bases and J by 0 bases, with 10 bases between the two germline ends. The CDR3 sequence is 15 residues long.

In its sample, this clonotype was seen a few times. The chain has TRBV7-6 and TRBJ2-1, with 12 bases lining up with TRBD2. The CDR3 sequence is 14 residues long. The V gene end was trimmed by 5 bases and the J gene end by 10 bases; junction bases not matched to a gene: 6. Germline CDR1 SGHVS, CDR2 FNYEAQ. The DNA for the CDR3 is TGTGCCAGCAGCGCCGCTAGCGGGGGGGTGGAGCAGTTCTTC. The encoded protein is CASSAASGGVEQFF.

This chain joins TRBV6-2 or TRBV6-3 and TRBJ2-7; D perhaps matches TRBD2 (6 bases). This CDR3 region has 13 residues. Between the trimmed V and J ends, which lost 11 bases and 0 bases, there was a span of 14 bases. Germline assignment: CDR1 MNHEY and CDR2 SVGEGT. CDR3 amino acids: CACGASVSYEQYF. CDR3 nucleotide sequence: TGTGCCTGCGGGGCTAGCGTCTCCTACGAGCAGTACTTC.

This chain connects TRBV7-3 to TRBJ2-3, with D maybe TRBD2 (6 bases). Germline CDR1 and CDR2: SGHTA and FQGTGA. Trimming pared 1 base from V and 3 bases from J, leaving 14 bases between. The CDR3 runs to 16 residues. CDR3 residues: CASSLMALGRTDTQYF. The CDR3 nucleotides are TGTGCCAGCAGCTTAATGGCGTTAGGGAGGACAGATACGCAGTATTTT. Combining the CDR3 with reference TRBV7-3 and TRBJ2-3 gives the whole variable domain GAGVSQTPSNKVTEKGKYVELRCDPISGHTALYWYRQSLGQGPEFLIYFQGTGAADDSGLPNDRFFAVRPEGSVSTLKIQRTERGDSAVYLCASSLMALGRTDTQYFGPGTRLTVL.

This clonotype was seen a handful of times. CDR3 residues: CASTRGVTEAFF. In DNA, the CDR3 is TGTGCCAGCACCCGAGGAGTCACTGAAGCTTTCTTT. The chain couples TRBV3-1 to TRBJ1-1, with D unresolved. The CDR3 runs to 12 residues. The V gene's germline CDR1 is LGHDT and CDR2 YNNKEL (reference sequence). The V end lost 7 bases, the J end lost 4 bases, and 10 bases lay between the germline ends. Together with reference TRBV3-1 and TRBJ1-1, the CDR3 gives the full variable domain: DTAVSQTPKYLVTQMGNDKSIKCEQNLGHDTMYWYKQDSKKFLKIMFSYNNKELIINETVPNRFSPKSPDKAHLNLHINSLELGDSAVYFCASTRGVTEAFFGQGTRLTVV.

The J gene is TRBJ1-1, the V gene TRBV2; D gene unclear. V lost 6 bases, J lost 1 base, and 12 bases lay in between. The germline CDR1 and CDR2 sequences are SNHLY and FYNNEI. This CDR3 region has 14 residues. CDR3 in DNA: TGTGCCAGCAGCGCCGGACGAACGAACACTGAAGCTTTCTTT. Amino acids: CASSAGRTNTEAFF.

J is TRBJ2-2 and V is TRBV27; 9 bases are a match to TRBD2. Germline-derived CDR1 and CDR2 are MNHEY and SMNVEV (reference sequence). The CDR3 totals 19 residues. V was pared by 0 bases and J by 4 bases, with 12 bases of the junction left unmatched. The CDR3 nucleotides are TGTGCCAGCAGTTTATCGGGCGGGGGGGCCGTTGTGGGCACCGGGGAGCTGTTTTTT. This encodes CASSLSGGGAVVGTGELFF.

In its sample, this clonotype was seen a few times. One end of the junction fails to match germline, which may point to a read error. This rearrangement joins TRBV28 to TRBJ2-7, with 8 bases fitting TRBD1. Germline loops: CDR1 MDHEN, CDR2 SYDVKM. This CDR3 is built from 15 residues. CDR3 in amino acids: CASSGGTGQDYEQYF. Written as DNA, the CDR3 is TGTGCCAGCAGTGGCGGTACGGGACAGGACTACGAGCAGTATTTC.

V gene TRBV7-2 combines with J gene TRBJ1-2; tentatively, D is TRBD1 (5 bases). The CDR3 has 16 residues. The V gene lost 5 bases and the J gene lost 4 bases, with 20 bases spanning the gap. Germline V lookup: CDR1 SGHTA, CDR2 FQGNSA. The CDR3 is CASSPEYGTRGYGYTF. CDR3 DNA: TGTGCCAGCAGCCCAGAATATGGGACCCGGGGCTATGGCTACACCTTC.

J is TRBJ2-4 and V is TRBV7-2; TRBD1 aligns across 8 bases. CDR1 is SGHTA and CDR2 is FQGNSA in the germline V gene. The CDR3 spans 15 residues. The J segment lost 1 base and the V segment lost 7 bases, leaving 6 bases of the junction unmatched. The CDR3 reads CASNYQGAAKNIQYF. CDR3 DNA sequence: TGTGCCAGCAACTATCAGGGGGCGGCCAAAAACATTCAGTACTTC.

This clonotype was recorded once. The chain's CDR3 is CASRKSGSTYNEQFF. CDR3 sequence (DNA): TGTGCCAGCAGAAAGTCAGGGAGCACCTACAATGAGCAGTTCTTC. The chain carries TRBV28 and TRBJ2-1; either TRBD1 or TRBD2 may supply D (5 bases each). Germline values: CDR1 MDHEN, CDR2 SYDVKM. This CDR3 comprises 15 residues. V was pared by 6 bases and J by 2 bases, with 14 bases between.

The rearrangement links TRBV7-9 to TRBJ1-1; D gene ambiguous. The CDR3 totals 14 residues. The V and J ends lost 1 base and 1 base respectively, with 7 bases between them. Germline V gene data show CDR1 as SEHNR and CDR2 as FQNEAQ (reference sequence). The CDR3 DNA reads as TGTGCCAGCAGCTTAGTGGAGGCGAACACTGAAGCTTTCTTT. This sequence encodes CASSLVEANTEAFF.

Regarding this clonotype: At one end, the junction sequence differs from germline, possibly due to a read error. This sequence joins TRBV6-4 and TRBJ1-2, with 11 bases that match TRBD1. The CDR3 length is 17 residues. CDR1 MRHNA and CDR2 SNTAGT come from the germline V gene. CDR3 DNA: TGTGCCAGCCGTGAATTCCCGGGACAGGGGGGACGAGGGGGCTACACCTTC. The encoded protein is CASREFPGQGGRGGYTF.

The chain carries TRBV3-1 and TRBJ2-7; either TRBD1 or TRBD2 may supply D (6 bases each). Trimming stripped 1 base from V and 3 bases from J, with 19 bases between. The CDR3 contains 17 residues. The germline V gene encodes CDR1 LGHDT and CDR2 YNNKEL (reference sequence). CDR3 protein: CASSQGLTGMGGYEQYF. In nucleotides, the CDR3 is TGTGCCAGCAGCCAAGGCCTCACAGGGATGGGGGGCTACGAGCAGTACTTC.

CDR3 sequence: CASSSDSPCEQYF. CDR3 coding DNA: TGTGCCAGCAGTTCTGACAGCCCCTGCGAGCAGTACTTC. This sequence joins TRBV12-3 or TRBV12-4 and TRBJ2-4; D is perhaps TRBD1 (5 bases). The end of the DNA is better explained by TRBJ2-7, so the J call may be wrong. This CDR3 is built from 13 residues.

This clonotype appeared a few times. The rearrangement joins TRBV2 to TRBJ2-7, with 12 bases that match TRBD1. The germline V gene has CDR1 SNHLY and CDR2 FYNNEI. The CDR3 sequence is 14 residues long. J lost 2 bases, V lost 7 bases, and 3 bases had no gene match. This CDR3 reads CASTGTGGTYEQYF. The CDR3 bases are TGTGCCAGCACAGGGACAGGGGGCACCTACGAGCAGTACTTC. Complete variable domain (other parts from reference TRBV2 and TRBJ2-7): EPEVTQTPSHQVTQMGQEVILRCVPISNHLYFYWYRQILGQKVEFLVSFYNNEISEKSEIFDDQFSVERPDGSNFTLKIRSTKLEDSAMYFCASTGTGGTYEQYFGPGTRLTVT.

The CDR3 protein is CASSGGLAGGLSYEQYF. As DNA, the CDR3 is TGTGCCAGCAGTGGGGGACTAGCGGGGGGACTCTCCTACGAGCAGTACTTC. V usage is TRBV6-1 and J usage is TRBJ2-7; 15 bases align to TRBD2. This CDR3 comprises 17 residues. From germline, CDR1 is MNHNS and CDR2 SASEGT. The trim removed 4 bases at V and 0 bases at J, leaving 4 bases unmatched.

There are a few counts of this clonotype. Here the CDR3 reads CSAGSGTGHQPQHF. CDR3 in DNA: TGCAGTGCTGGGTCCGGGACAGGGCATCAGCCCCAGCATTTT. The V call is TRBV20-1, the J call TRBJ1-5; 9 bases agree with TRBD1. The V segment lost 5 bases and the J segment 5 bases; nucleotides outside the gene matches: 7. The CDR3 contains 14 residues. CDR1 DFQATT and CDR2 SNEGSKA come from the germline V gene (reference sequence).

V and J are TRBV18 and TRBJ1-1; no definite D call. V lost 3 bases to trimming and J lost 2 bases, with 13 bases between them. The CDR3 sequence is 15 residues long. Germline V gives CDR1 KGHSH, CDR2 LQKENI. CDR3 protein: CASSPSPGGNTEAFF. CDR3 in DNA: TGTGCCAGCTCACCTTCCCCGGGCGGTAACACTGAAGCTTTCTTT. The full variable domain, completed using reference TRBV18 and TRBJ1-1, is NAGVMQNPRHLVRRRGQEARLRCSPMKGHSHVYWYRQLPEEGLKFMVYLQKENIIDESGMPKERFSAEFPKEGPSILRIQQVVRGDSAAYFCASSPSPGGNTEAFFGQGTRLTVV.

The V call is TRBV20-1, the J call TRBJ2-5, with 13 bases lining up with TRBD2. With 3 bases clipped from V and 3 bases from J, the junction kept 10 bases outside the gene matches. The V gene's germline CDR1 is DFQATT and CDR2 SNEGSKA (reference sequence). This CDR3 is 17 amino acids long. For the CDR3, the DNA is TGCAGTGCTAGCGGATGGACTAGCGGGAGCAGGGAAGAGACCCAGTACTTC. It codes for CSASGWTSGSREETQYF.

The chain is built from TRBV5-1 and TRBJ2-4; no clear D gene. The V end was cut by 0 bases, the J end by 3 bases, with 7 bases between. CDR1 and CDR2 from the germline V gene are SGHRS and YFSETQ. The CDR3 has 14 residues. In DNA form, the CDR3 reads TGCGCCAGCAGCTTGGACCCCCGCAAAAACATTCAGTACTTC. It translates to CASSLDPRKNIQYF.

This clonotype occurred a few times. V gene TRBV20-1 combines with J gene TRBJ1-5, with no clear D. Germline CDR1 and CDR2: DFQATT and SNEGSKA (reference sequence). Deletions cut 1 base from V and 3 bases from J, with 10 bases between. The CDR3 loop spans 14 amino acids. The CDR3 sequence: CSARGGPSNQPQHF. CDR3 nucleotides: TGCAGTGCTAGAGGCGGACCCTCCAATCAGCCCCAGCATTTT.

This clonotype turned up a few times. CDR3 amino acids: CSASSRSMPYEQYF. CDR3 nucleotides: TGCAGTGCTAGTTCCCGATCGATGCCATACGAGCAGTACTTC. The chain employs TRBV20-1 and TRBJ2-5; D ambiguous. With the DNA end fitting TRBJ2-7 better, the J assignment may be wrong. This CDR3 has 14 residues. Germline CDR1 reads DFQATT; CDR2 reads SNEGSKA (reference sequence).

The chain recombines TRBV20-1 with TRBJ2-7, with TRBD1 matching over 7 bases. The germline V gene has CDR1 DFQATT and CDR2 SNEGSKA (reference sequence). CDR3 length equals 16 residues. Germline trimming cut 0 bases from V and 2 bases from J; bases unmatched to any gene: 10. CDR3 sequence: CSARDVWGQRTYEQYF. The CDR3 DNA follows: TGCAGTGCTAGAGATGTTTGGGGACAGCGCACCTACGAGCAGTACTTC.

As concerns this clonotype: This may arise from a read error, as a much more abundant clone is one base away. The chain is built from TRBV29-1 and TRBJ2-5, with a weak D call TRBD1 (6 bases). The closer fit of TRBJ2-7 to the DNA end suggests the J call may be wrong. Looked up from germline, CDR1 is SQVTM and CDR2 is ANQGSEA. CDR3 length equals 14 residues. The CDR3 nucleotides read TGCAGCGTCTCCCTGGACAGTTCTTTCTACGAGCAGTACTTC. Amino acid sequence: CSVSLDSSFYEQYF.